This entry describes one T cell receptor beta chain. The target of this receptor is not known. Base qualities are not recorded, but no much larger clone differs from it by a single base. Spanning cysteine to phenylalanine, the CDR3 consists of 14 amino acids. Of the read, only the CDR3 DNA is kept; its 42 bases are in frame from base 1. Unmatched junction bases come to 9, with V trimmed by 4 bases and J by 4 bases. The germline V gene gives CDR1 as SQVTM and CDR2 as ANQGSEA. The cohort consisted of approximately 670 healthy bone marrow donors. Cohort members were all nominally healthy when sampled, although unrecorded immune exposures were likely present. The donor was CMV seropositive and belonged to the group of around 300 seropositive cohort members. A peripheral blood sample was provided by each donor, and peripheral blood mononuclear cells were used for TCR beta sequencing. Genomic DNA was extracted from the blood cell samples with the Qiagen DNeasy Blood Extraction Kit.

These data are taken from a study of cytomegalovirus exposure and HLA in healthy donors listed by TCRdb under 2017. A note on the overall study: According to an earlier analysis of 450 to 650 of the donors, about 179 million T cells yielded approximately 120 million unique TCR beta sequences and about 280 Gb of sequence data. To study patterns of TCR occurrence, a later analysis re-analyzed previously published TCR beta repertoires from several hundred donors and added high-resolution HLA genotyping. Donor age, sex, ethnicity and CMV serostatus were compiled together with the repertoire data. An earlier analysis of approximately 500 of the donors applied high-throughput TCR beta sequencing to assess whether each TCR beta V gene segment acted as functional or pseudogenic. In the later analysis, no new phenotypic data were used to find candidate immune exposures; instead, reliance was placed on TCR beta sequences and their occurrence across donors. All discovery cohort repertoires had been generated on a single sequencing platform. The number of donors typed differed by locus, with 629-630 for A, B, C, DRB1 and DQB1, 522 for DQA1, over 600 for DPA1, and some 440 for DPB1. Both class I and class II loci were covered by HLA typing, at four-digit resolution. The genetic ancestry cluster associated with self-reported Caucasian donors included about 81% of the 398 genotyped donors. To predict cytomegalovirus infection status, the study combined high-throughput TCR immunosequencing, statistical association of individual TCRs with disease status, and machine learning. A handful of DR-DQ haplotypes were handled as single units for association and clustering because linkage in the cohort was strong. Among roughly 400 genotyped donors of the cohort, an average of roughly 230,000 unique TCR beta nucleotide sequences was sequenced per donor, of which about 19% were non-productive. A later genetic analysis used genome-wide SNP genotypes for about 60% of the roughly 700 donors, treating that subset as a discovery cohort. Besides the first cohort of approximately 710 subjects, a separate validation cohort made up of roughly 130 different subjects was used. The study profiled the T cell repertoires of fewer than 850 subjects by immunosequencing and related them to cytomegalovirus serostatus. The study aimed to test whether signatures of past pathogen exposure could be identified by cataloging public T cell receptors. An early release that covered about 600 HLA-typed donors contained about 290 gigabases of sequencing data and roughly 84 million unique TCR sequences. What the study reported, not specific to this receptor: The authors suggested that the approach could potentially be extended to other disease states and immunological phenotypes. Most TCR sequences were observed very rarely across donors, whereas some public TCRs were present in many individuals. A later analysis reported that several top co-occurrence clusters appeared linked to parvovirus B19, influenza, CMV and Epstein-Barr virus. Only TCR beta chains were sequenced in this cohort, and the absence of alpha or paired-chain data limited detectable features. In a later analysis, the rate of TCR association differed among HLA loci, with DRB1 alleles having the most associated TCRs and HLA-C alleles having the fewest. Because counts were too low, roughly 17 rarely observed V segments, including chromosome 9 orphons, were left out of the earlier analysis of 587 of the donors. Some IMGT-functional V segments, including TRBV6-2 and TRBV6-3, could not be told apart with the 87-base-pair reads, so those segments were excluded. The only immune exposure information available for the cohort was CMV serostatus. Because HLA typing was unavailable for some donors at each locus, only the typed subset was used in association tests. In a later analysis, most CMV-associated TCR beta chains were found to appear HLA-restricted, with HLA associations seemingly driven largely by CMV exposure. An association between a missense DCLRE1C variant and V-gene and J-gene trimming of TCR beta chains was found in a later genetic analysis and replicated in an independent cohort. An earlier analysis of approximately 540 of the donors showed that most TCR beta V segments appeared in productive rearrangements either about 87% or about 30% of the time, which broadly matched IMGT annotations. In a later analysis, 16,951 TCR beta sequences were associated with specific HLA alleles at a false discovery rate of 0.05. In vitro tests confirmed that a few of the cytomegalovirus-associated TCR beta chains recognize cytomegalovirus antigens. A later analysis found that HLA-associated TCR beta chains were more clonally expanded and had lower generation probabilities than equally common non-associated chains. A group of highly shared sequence variants was considered likely to be a technical artifact of the sequencing pipeline. The study gave a list of 150 to 200 TCR beta chains associated with cytomegalovirus. A further reported finding was that TCR beta sequences accurately predicted the HLA-A and HLA-B alleles for most subjects in the first cohort. Correlated functional status among segregating V segments might be attributable to linkage disequilibrium, but an unknown experimental factor could not be ruled out. The classifier was reported to diagnose cytomegalovirus status with high specificity and sensitivity in both the original cohort and the validation cohort. The presence/absence analyses assumed that sequencing depth was roughly uniform across donors, and that assumption may not be true. In a later genetic analysis, fewer N-insertions in productive TCRs were reported among donors in an Asian-associated ancestry cluster than the roughly 640-donor mean. When HLA alleles, especially DR and DQ, strongly co-occurred, attributing TCR associations to individual alleles was difficult.

The library was obtained by the immunoSEQ multiplex PCR assay. For the multiplex PCR, a mixture combining 60 forward primers for TCR Vbeta segments and 13 reverse primers for TCR Jbeta segments was used. The CDR3 region of rearranged TCR beta genes was amplified from genomic DNA with a multiplex PCR assay. The amplified TCR beta libraries were sequenced on the Illumina HiSeq System as 87-base-pair reads. Per the authors' processing: Across the roughly 600 repertoires, a later analysis counted 80 million or so unique TCR beta chains, roughly 11 million of which were shared by at least two donors. Raw reads were error-corrected and collapsed into unique sequences with a nearest-neighbor algorithm that merged closely related sequences to remove PCR and sequencing errors. CDR3 sequences were aligned to IMGT reference sequences to assign V, D and J gene segments. For a sequence to be retained, a match of at least six nucleotides was required to both a V gene segment and a J gene segment. A rearrangement was called productive if the CDR3 had no stop codons and remained in frame with V and J, and every other rearrangement was called non-productive. CDR3 was defined according to IMGT convention as the region running from the second conserved V-encoded cysteine to the conserved J-encoded phenylalanine. Sequences without an unambiguous match to a single V gene segment were excluded from the earlier analysis of almost 600 of the donors. An earlier analysis of approximately 590 of the donors called V segments functional above 56.7% productive rearrangements and segregating when the between-donor standard deviation exceeded 5%. A statistical classification framework was built to diagnose cytomegalovirus status from the catalog of TCR beta chain sequences. In a later analysis, TCR nucleotide sequences were compared against IMGT/GENE-DB human TR gene sequences so that V and J genes could be assigned. The TCRdist pipeline was used in a later analysis to assign CDR3 sequences and most-parsimonious VDJ recombination scenarios. In a later analysis, each TCR beta chain was defined by its CDR3 amino acid sequence together with its V-gene family, and reads lacking a unique V-gene family were excluded. As a way to deal with suspected cross-contamination and a sequencing artifact, a later analysis dropped under 600 nucleotide sequences that were highly shared and had low generation probability. In a later analysis, a clonal expansion index was calculated for each public chain from normalized within-repertoire ranks of inferred template counts. In a later analysis, generation probabilities were computed with a VDJ recombination model fitted to out-of-frame rearrangements, and the resulting probabilities were checked against IGoR. Hypergeometric tests were used in a later analysis to score TCR-TCR, TCR-HLA and TCR-CMV co-occurrence, with a repertoire-size bias correction applied to the TCR pairs. A later analysis estimated false discovery rates by permuting HLA or CMV assignments 20 times. A later analysis grouped co-occurring TCRs with DBSCAN, adding TCRdist sequence similarity when clustering within HLA-allele-positive subsets. Co-occurrence clustering excluded repertoires with fewer than 30,000 or more than 120,000 public chains, plus five with anomalous nucleotide sharing. In TCRdb, the immuneACCESS table is reduced to in-frame sequences with V and J assigned. These tables do not hold every clone; where another copy was compared, an unresolved V gene accounts for under half, and the others remain unexplained. V and J calls and clone size are given by that table; D and trimming were obtained from the DNA. A total of 200,000 to 300,000 clones appear in this sample, around four fifths of them only once. 2% to 2.5% of the sample is in the top ten clones.

The clonotype originates from a middle-aged woman in good health and CMV-seropositive. The sample consisted of PBMCs. Recombination joined TRBV29-1 with TRBJ2-7, with 8 bases matching TRBD1. In nucleotides, the sequence is TGCAGCGTTGGCCTAGGACAGGGAATATACGAGCAGTACTTC. Protein translation: CSVGLGQGIYEQYF.